The clone carrying this T cell receptor (beta chain) was picked up a small number of times. These data are taken from a study of blood T cell repertoires in COVID-19. Study context: There were acute and convalescent COVID-19 samples, and they came from the United States, Italy and Spain. Nucleic acid was either cDNA or gDNA, and it came from T cells, B-cell-depleted T cells, or PBMCs.

In germline, CDR1 is KGHSH, CDR2 LQKENI. The CDR3 runs 16 residues. The J segment lost 1 base and the V segment lost 2 bases, leaving 3 bases of the junction unmatched. Clones were sequenced by immunoSEQ multiplex PCR, and TCRdb holds only the in-frame ones, with some missing. This table has some 95,000 clones, around three quarters appearing once. Sequenced input: peripheral blood. The rearrangement joins TRBV18 to TRBJ2-3, with TRBD1 identical over 10 bases. The TCR originated in a man aged 45-65 years who had recovered from COVID-19. CDR3 sequence: CASSPNGQGGTDTQYF. The CDR3 DNA reads as TGTGCCAGCTCACCAAACGGACAGGGGGGCACAGATACGCAGTATTTT.